One sample yielded the 11 T cell receptor beta chains listed below, sequenced in a study of blood T cell repertoires in COVID-19 (dated by TCRdb to about 2020). The library relied on the immunoSEQ multiplex PCR assay. Drawn from immuneACCESS, this table holds only the in-frame rearrangements with V and J called that TCRdb kept. Clones are partly lost; checked studies trace under half to an unresolved V gene and leave the rest unexplained. This sample comprises about 180,000 clones, roughly 90% of them detected only once. Less than 25% of the sample is taken by the ten largest. The specimen was peripheral blood. Receptors originate from a man between 65 and 85 years old with active or convalescent COVID-19.

In its sample, this clone was seen a few times. This rearrangement joins TRBV5-1 to TRBJ2-5; 8 nucleotides align to TRBD1. The CDR3 spans 18 residues. The V segment lost 0 bases and the J segment 2 bases; nucleotides outside the gene matches: 12. The germline CDR1 and CDR2 sequences are SGHRS and YFSETQ. CDR3 DNA sequence: TGCGCCAGCAGCTTGGAGGGACAGGCCAACCGTTTTCAAGAGACCCAGTACTTC. Its protein product is CASSLEGQANRFQETQYF.

This chain uses TRBV11-2 with TRBJ1-5, with D perhaps matching TRBD1 (6 bases). V dropped 1 base and J dropped 4 bases, with 11 bases sitting between them. The CDR3 totals 15 residues. CDR1 is SGHAT, CDR2 FQNNGV, per germline. CDR3 sequence: CASSLGQGWNQPQHF. Written as DNA, the CDR3 is TGTGCCAGCAGCTTAGGGCAGGGGTGGAATCAGCCCCAGCATTTT.

The gene calls are TRBV7-3 and TRBJ1-1; the D is unclear. V was cut by 5 bases and J by 1 base, with 8 bases left in between. Germline CDR1 and CDR2: SGHTA and FQGTGA. The length of the CDR3 is 13 residues. DNA for the CDR3: TGTGCCAGCAGCCTCACGCGGAACACTGAAGCTTTCTTT. The encoded protein is CASSLTRNTEAFF. The variable domain in full, completed from reference TRBV7-3 and TRBJ1-1, reads GAGVSQTPSNKVTEKGKYVELRCDPISGHTALYWYRQSLGQGPEFLIYFQGTGAADDSGLPNDRFFAVRPEGSVSTLKIQRTERGDSAVYLCASSLTRNTEAFFGQGTRLTVV.

This chain links TRBV3-1 (or the pseudogene TRBV3-2) with TRBJ2-4, with TRBD1 matching 7 bases. The length of the CDR3 is 15 residues. CDR1 is LGHDT, CDR2 YNNKEL, per germline (reference sequence). V trimming: 4 bases; J trimming: 0 bases; junction bases outside the gene matches: 3. This chain's CDR3 is CASSPGDRAKNIQYF. Here the CDR3 DNA reads TGTGCCAGCAGCCCAGGGGACAGAGCCAAAAACATTCAGTACTTC.

The J gene is TRBJ2-3, the V gene TRBV5-1; 10 positions agree with TRBD1. Germline V gives CDR1 SGHRS, CDR2 YFSETQ. V lost 0 bases and J lost 5; bases outside the gene matches: 3. The length of the CDR3 is 15 residues. The CDR3 spells CASSLGQGAQDTQYF. The CDR3 coding sequence is TGCGCCAGCAGCTTGGGACAGGGGGCTCAAGATACGCAGTATTTT.

The J gene is TRBJ2-3, the V gene TRBV19; D is ambiguous. The CDR3 has 13 residues. Trimming removed 3 bases from V and 4 bases from J, with 8 bases in between. CDR1 and CDR2 (germline): LNHDA, SQIVND (reference sequence). The CDR3 spells CASSIRPADTQYF. CDR3 DNA sequence: TGTGCCAGTAGTATTCGTCCCGCAGATACGCAGTATTTT. Variable domain in full (rest from reference TRBV19 and TRBJ2-3): DGGITQSPKYLFRKEGQNVTLSCEQNLNHDAMYWYRQDPGQGLRLIYYSQIVNDFQKGDIAEGYSVSREKKESFPLTVTSAQKNPTAFYLCASSIRPADTQYFGPGTRLTVL.

The rearrangement links TRBV11-2 to TRBJ1-3; weak D call: TRBD1 (5 bases). Germline CDR1 and CDR2: SGHAT and FQNNGV. This CDR3 region has 15 residues. V was clipped by 2 bases and J by 1 base, with 9 bases between them. CDR3 in amino acids: CASSLRDFSGNTIYF. The DNA of the CDR3 is TGTGCCAGCAGCTTAAGGGACTTTTCTGGAAACACCATATATTTT.

This chain uses TRBV6-5 with TRBJ1-1; the D is unclear. The CDR3 spans 15 residues. Deletions cut 1 base from V and 1 base from J, with 10 bases between. Germline V lookup: CDR1 MNHEY, CDR2 SVGAGI. The CDR3 DNA follows: TGTGCCAGCAGTTACTGGGCCAGCCGGAACACTGAAGCTTTCTTT. This sequence encodes CASSYWASRNTEAFF.

The rearrangement links TRBV3-1 (or the pseudogene TRBV3-2) to TRBJ2-2, with TRBD2 matching 15 bases. The V gene's germline CDR1 is LGHDT and CDR2 YNNKEL (reference sequence). V was clipped by 6 bases and J by 6 bases; unmatched bases: 14. There are 19 residues in the CDR3. CDR3 bases: TGTGCCAGCAGTCGGACTAGCGGGAGGGCCAGGTGGGCCCCCGGGGAGCTGTTTTTT. Amino acid sequence: CASSRTSGRARWAPGELFF.

The chain is built from TRBV7-2 and TRBJ1-3, with D tentatively TRBD1 (5 bases). V lost 2 bases to trimming and J lost 4 bases, with 9 bases between them. Germline lookup yields CDR1 SGHTA and CDR2 FQGNSA. The CDR3 sequence is 14 residues long. CDR3 sequence (DNA): TGTGCCAGCAGCTTATCAGGGATCGGAAACACCATATATTTT. Amino acids: CASSLSGIGNTIYF.

This rearrangement joins TRBV11-2 to TRBJ1-4; no firm D call. V was shortened by 6 bases and J by 5 bases, with 13 bases between the two germline ends. Germline assignment: CDR1 SGHAT and CDR2 FQNNGV. The CDR3 consists of 14 residues. DNA of the CDR3: TGTGCCAGCAGACCAAACCGGGAGAATGAAAAACTGTTTTTT. It is translated as CASRPNRENEKLFF.